Shown below are 30 T cell receptor beta chains from a single sample sequenced in a study of blood T cell repertoires in COVID-19. Measured with immunoSEQ multiplex PCR; TCRdb has only the in-frame clones, and not every one. Of about 64,000 clones in the sample, roughly 85% are singletons; the top ten hold less than 55%. The sample taken for sequencing was peripheral blood. The source of these receptors is a woman aged 55-69 years with COVID-19, enrolled during active disease.

The V call is TRBV6-2 or TRBV6-3, the J call TRBJ1-2, with D hard to call. V was shortened by 6 bases and J by 2 bases, with 13 bases between the two germline ends. The germline CDR1 and CDR2 sequences are MNHEY and SVGEGT. CDR3 size: 14 residues. This CDR3 is CASSDNARNYGYTF. The CDR3 DNA reads TGTGCCAGCAGCGACAACGCCCGGAACTATGGCTACACCTTC.

This clone was recorded a few times. The chain recombines TRBV5-1 with TRBJ2-2; 9 bases fit TRBD2. Losses at the gene ends were 5 bases for V and 7 bases for J; bases not matched to a gene: 6. Germline-derived CDR1 and CDR2 are SGHRS and YFSETQ. The CDR3 has 14 residues. CDR3 DNA sequence: TGCGCCAGCAGTTTAGCGGGAGAGATCGGGGAGCTGTTTTTT. This codes for CASSLAGEIGELFF.

The chain joins TRBV20-1 to TRBJ2-1, with D perhaps TRBD2 (6 bases). Deletions cut 6 bases from V and 7 bases from J, with 10 bases between. Germline values: CDR1 DFQATT, CDR2 SNEGSKA (reference sequence). The CDR3 contains 11 residues. CDR3 bases: TGCAGTGCCCGACTAGTTAATGAGCAGTTCTTC. Protein: CSARLVNEQFF.

The V and J genes are TRBV6-5 and TRBJ1-1, with D uncertain. The germline gives CDR1 MNHEY, CDR2 SVGAGI. The CDR3 has 14 residues. V was pared by 8 bases and J by 0 bases, with 13 bases between. The CDR3 loop is CASRSGEMNTEAFF. The CDR3 region has the DNA TGTGCCAGCCGCTCGGGAGAAATGAACACTGAAGCTTTCTTT.

This chain connects TRBV2 to TRBJ2-2, with 10 nucleotides matching TRBD2. V lost 9 bases and J lost 7; bases outside the gene matches: 5. Germline values: CDR1 SNHLY, CDR2 FYNNEI. The CDR3 is 13 residues long. The CDR3 coding sequence is TGTGCCAGGGAGCGGGAGGGGAACGGGGAGCTGTTTTTT. Translation gives CAREREGNGELFF. Filled out from reference TRBV2 and TRBJ2-2, the complete variable domain reads EPEVTQTPSHQVTQMGQEVILRCVPISNHLYFYWYRQILGQKVEFLVSFYNNEISEKSEIFDDQFSVERPDGSNFTLKIRSTKLEDSAMYFCAREREGNGELFFGEGSRLTVL.

The V call is TRBV6-1, the J call TRBJ2-1; 10 nucleotides agree with TRBD2. The CDR3 consists of 16 residues. Germline CDR1 reads MNHNS; CDR2 reads SASEGT. J was trimmed by 3 bases and V by 4 bases; bases with no gene match: 6. Here the CDR3 DNA reads TGTGCCAGCAGTGTGAGCCTAGCGGGGGACTACAATGAGCAGTTCTTC. Translation gives CASSVSLAGDYNEQFF.

The V call is TRBV7-2, the J call TRBJ2-5; 7 positions match TRBD1. The CDR3 consists of 14 residues. The germline V gene has CDR1 SGHTA and CDR2 FQGNSA. J was trimmed by 3 bases and V by 5 bases; bases with no gene match: 6. The CDR3 sequence is CASSEGANKETQYF. The CDR3 DNA follows: TGTGCCAGCAGCGAGGGGGCGAACAAAGAGACCCAGTACTTC.

This chain joins TRBV2 and TRBJ1-2; maybe TRBD1 (6 bases). The length of the CDR3 is 16 residues. The V end was cut by 2 bases, the J end by 1 base, with 14 bases between. Per germline, CDR1 SNHLY and CDR2 FYNNEI. The CDR3 bases are TGTGCCAGCAGTGAATCCCTGGGACAAAATAACTATGGCTACACCTTC. Translating gives CASSESLGQNNYGYTF. Together with reference TRBV2 and TRBJ1-2, the CDR3 gives the full variable domain: EPEVTQTPSHQVTQMGQEVILRCVPISNHLYFYWYRQILGQKVEFLVSFYNNEISEKSEIFDDQFSVERPDGSNFTLKIRSTKLEDSAMYFCASSESLGQNNYGYTFGSGTRLTVV.

The chain carries TRBV3-1 (or the pseudogene TRBV3-2) and TRBJ1-5; TRBD1 is a possible D gene (5 bases). The CDR3 totals 14 residues. Germline V lookup: CDR1 LGHDT, CDR2 YNNKEL (reference sequence). The V and J ends lost 0 bases and 9 bases respectively, with 12 bases between them. CDR3 DNA: TGTGCCAGCAGCCAAGACTGGGGGGATTTGCCCCAGCATTTT. Translation: CASSQDWGDLPQHF.

The rearrangement links TRBV15 to TRBJ2-2; the D is unclear. The CDR3 totals 14 residues. Looked up from germline, CDR1 is LNHNV and CDR2 is YYDKDF (reference sequence). V lost 1 base and J lost 1, with 4 bases in between. The CDR3 spells CATSRAGNTGELFF. DNA for the CDR3: TGTGCCACCAGCAGAGCGGGGAACACCGGGGAGCTGTTTTTT.

This clone has only one observation. This rearrangement joins TRBV5-4 to TRBJ2-3; D perhaps matches TRBD2 (5 bases). Germline CDR1 and CDR2: SGHNT and YYREEE (reference sequence). The V end lost 0 bases, the J end lost 0 bases, and 8 bases lay between the germline ends. The CDR3 sequence is 15 residues long. In nucleotides, the CDR3 is TGTGCCAGCAGCTTGGGAGCGGCTAGCACAGATACGCAGTATTTT. Translating gives CASSLGAASTDTQYF.

The rearrangement joins TRBV3-1 (or the pseudogene TRBV3-2) to TRBJ1-2, with D perhaps TRBD1 (6 bases). Germline values: CDR1 LGHDT, CDR2 YNNKEL (reference sequence). V was pared by 3 bases and J by 8 bases, with 19 bases between. CDR3 length: 15 amino acids. CDR3 region: CASSQRGGAGDGYTF. CDR3 nucleotides: TGTGCCAGCAGCCAGAGGGGGGGGGCAGGCGACGGCTACACCTTC.

This sequence joins TRBV7-2 and TRBJ2-1, with D perhaps matching TRBD1 (5 bases). V was trimmed by 6 bases and J by 8 bases, leaving 14 bases between them. Looked up from germline, CDR1 is SGHTA and CDR2 is FQGNSA. CDR3 length: 13 amino acids. Here the CDR3 reads CASRRGQGDEQFF. CDR3 bases: TGTGCCAGCAGACGAGGTCAGGGTGATGAGCAGTTCTTC.

The CDR3 DNA reads as TGTGCCTGGAGTGTACAGGTTCCCGGGGAGCTGTTTTTT. Translated: CAWSVQVPGELFF. The chain uses TRBV30 and TRBJ2-2, with D possibly TRBD1 on 5 matching bases. V shed 0 bases and J shed 6 bases, with 8 bases lying between them. The CDR3 is 13 residues long. CDR1 is GTSNPN and CDR2 is SVGIG in the germline V gene (reference sequence).

This chain uses TRBV5-1 with TRBJ1-4; 10 bases fit TRBD1. This CDR3 is 14 amino acids long. Trimming at V came to 4 bases and at J to 15 bases, leaving 12 bases not matched to a gene. The germline CDR1 and CDR2 sequences are SGHRS and YFSETQ. CDR3 in amino acids: CASSPGTGDERVFF. CDR3 DNA: TGCGCCAGCAGCCCCGGGACAGGGGATGAAAGGGTGTTTTTT. Filled out from reference TRBV5-1 and TRBJ1-4, the complete variable domain reads KAGVTQTPRYLIKTRGQQVTLSCSPISGHRSVSWYQQTPGQGLQFLFEYFSETQRNKGNFPGRFSGRQFSNSRSEMNVSTLELGDSALYLCASSPGTGDERVFFGSGTQLSVL.

The genes are TRBV4-1 and TRBJ2-7; 9 bases match TRBD1. J lost 1 base, V lost 3 bases, and 10 bases had no gene match. Per the germline V gene, CDR1 is MGHRA and CDR2 is YSYEKL. The CDR3 covers 17 residues. CDR3 loop: CASSQGSPGQGSYEQYF. For the CDR3, the DNA is TGCGCCAGCAGCCAGGGCTCTCCGGGACAGGGTTCCTACGAGCAGTACTTC.

This clone was counted a single time. The gene calls are TRBV28 and TRBJ2-3; 12 bases are shared with TRBD2. The CDR3 sequence is 14 residues long. The germline gives CDR1 MDHEN, CDR2 SYDVKM. The V gene end was trimmed by 10 bases and the J gene end by 3 bases; junction bases not matched to a gene: 5. CDR3 sequence (DNA): TGTGCCATCTCCGGGACTAGCGGGACAGATACGCAGTATTTT. Translation gives CAISGTSGTDTQYF.

The rearrangement links TRBV6-6 to TRBJ1-1; D is perhaps TRBD1 (6 bases). The CDR3 is made up of 11 amino acids. V was clipped by 7 bases and J by 8 bases, with 11 bases between them. In germline, CDR1 is MNHNY, CDR2 SVGAGI (reference sequence). The DNA for the CDR3 is TGTGCCAGCATTGCAGGACAGGAAGCTTTCTTT. Protein: CASIAGQEAFF.

The chain links TRBV7-2 to TRBJ2-2; D gene unclear. CDR3 length: 14 amino acids. Germline V gene sequence: CDR1 SGHTA, CDR2 FQGNSA. V was clipped by 1 base and J by 6 bases, with 9 bases between them. The CDR3 DNA reads as TGTGCCAGCAGCTTAGGCTGGAGTTCCGGGGAGCTGTTTTTT. As protein: CASSLGWSSGELFF. The full variable domain, completed using reference TRBV7-2 and TRBJ2-2, is GAGVSQSPSNKVTEKGKDVELRCDPISGHTALYWYRQSLGQGLEFLIYFQGNSAPDKSGLPSDRFSAERTGGSVSTLTIQRTQQEDSAVYLCASSLGWSSGELFFGEGSRLTVL.

The J gene is TRBJ2-5, the V gene TRBV19; D remains unclear. Trimming cost V 5 bases and J 2 bases, with 9 bases left between them. This CDR3 is 13 amino acids long. Germline CDR1 reads LNHDA; CDR2 reads SQIVND (reference sequence). CDR3 coding DNA: TGTGCCAGTAGTCCAACTGCTCAAGAGACCCAGTACTTC. Translated: CASSPTAQETQYF.

This chain uses TRBV30 with TRBJ2-7, with 8 bases that match TRBD1. Germline assignment: CDR1 GTSNPN and CDR2 SVGIG (reference sequence). The CDR3 loop spans 13 amino acids. V lost 4 bases, J lost 5 bases, and 7 bases stayed unmatched. CDR3 protein: CAWTGGIGNEQYF. CDR3 DNA sequence: TGTGCCTGGACAGGGGGCATAGGGAACGAGCAGTACTTC.

The chain combines TRBV5-1 with TRBJ2-7; 9 nucleotides line up with TRBD1. With V trimmed by 4 bases and J by 2 bases, 1 base remained unmatched. The CDR3 is 13 residues long. In germline, CDR1 is SGHRS, CDR2 YFSETQ. Here the CDR3 reads CASSRDRAYEQYF. CDR3 nucleotide sequence: TGCGCCAGCAGCCGGGACAGGGCCTACGAGCAGTACTTC.

This clone has a handful of counts. The chain has TRBV25-1 and TRBJ2-2; 11 bases fit TRBD2. Germline loops: CDR1 MGHDK, CDR2 SYGVNS. CDR3 length: 17 residues. Germline trimming cut 7 bases from V and 5 bases from J; bases unmatched to any gene: 12. CDR3 sequence reads: CASTDRASGGITGELFF. The CDR3 coding sequence is TGTGCCAGCACCGATAGGGCTAGCGGGGGGATAACCGGGGAGCTGTTTTTT.

This sequence joins TRBV9 and TRBJ1-3; TRBD1 is a possible D gene (5 bases). Germline CDR1 reads SGDLS; CDR2 reads YYNGEE. This CDR3 is built from 18 residues. V was trimmed by 0 bases and J by 0 bases, leaving 16 bases between them. The CDR3 sequence is CASSVEAAGVSSGNTIYF. CDR3 coding DNA: TGTGCCAGCAGCGTAGAGGCCGCGGGGGTGAGCTCTGGAAACACCATATATTTT.

The chain uses TRBV5-6 and TRBJ2-1; no reliable D call. Germline lookup yields CDR1 SGHDT and CDR2 YYEEEE. Trimming took off 6 bases at V and 5 bases at J, with 9 bases between the two ends. The CDR3 consists of 12 residues. CDR3 sequence reads: CASTQNNNEQFF. In nucleotides, the CDR3 is TGTGCCAGCACCCAGAATAACAATGAGCAGTTCTTC.

This clone was seen only once. The chain combines TRBV3-1 (or the pseudogene TRBV3-2) with TRBJ1-4; D gene ambiguous. The CDR3 is 15 amino acids. Germline V gene data show CDR1 as LGHDT and CDR2 as YNNKEL (reference sequence). V was shortened by 0 bases and J by 0 bases, with 5 bases between the two germline ends. The CDR3 DNA reads TGTGCCAGCAGCCAAGATTTAGCAACTAATGAAAAACTGTTTTTT. Its translation: CASSQDLATNEKLFF.

The chain links TRBV9 to TRBJ1-5; D perhaps matches TRBD1 (6 bases). This CDR3 region has 15 residues. CDR1 is SGDLS, CDR2 YYNGEE, per germline. V shed 4 bases and J shed 8 bases, with 19 bases lying between them. CDR3: CASSTGGRVYEPQHF. The CDR3 DNA is TGTGCCAGCAGCACTGGGGGCAGGGTGTATGAGCCCCAGCATTTT.

The chain links TRBV5-1 to TRBJ1-2; a possible D gene is TRBD1 (5 bases). CDR3 length: 13 amino acids. Germline V lookup: CDR1 SGHRS, CDR2 YFSETQ. V gave up 0 bases and J gave up 4 bases, with 7 bases separating them. DNA for the CDR3: TGCGCCAGCAGCTTGGGGGGCAGCTATGGCTACACCTTC. Translating it yields CASSLGGSYGYTF.

The rearrangement uses TRBV7-2 and TRBJ2-7, with D possibly TRBD2 on 6 matching bases. Trimming took off 5 bases at V and 2 bases at J, with 10 bases between the two ends. Germline-derived CDR1 and CDR2 are SGHTA and FQGNSA. The CDR3 length is 13 residues. CDR3 sequence (DNA): TGTGCCAGCAGCGGGGACTTAGCCTACGAGCAGTACTTC. It translates to CASSGDLAYEQYF. The full variable domain, rest sourced from reference TRBV7-2 and TRBJ2-7, is GAGVSQSPSNKVTEKGKDVELRCDPISGHTALYWYRQSLGQGLEFLIYFQGNSAPDKSGLPSDRFSAERTGGSVSTLTIQRTQQEDSAVYLCASSGDLAYEQYFGPGTRLTVT.

V usage is TRBV7-9 and J usage is TRBJ1-3; D unresolved. The CDR3 length is 13 residues. V was pared by 1 base and J by 5 bases, with 6 bases between. The germline V gene encodes CDR1 SEHNR and CDR2 FQNEAQ (reference sequence). As DNA, the CDR3 is TGTGCCAGCAGCTTAGACAACAGAAACACCATATATTTT. Translation gives CASSLDNRNTIYF. The variable domain in full, with the rest retrieved from reference TRBV7-9 and TRBJ1-3, is DTGVSQNPRHKITKRGQNVTFRCDPISEHNRLYWYRQTLGQGPEFLTYFQNEAQLEKSRLLSDRFSAERPKGSFSTLEIQRTEQGDSAMYLCASSLDNRNTIYFGEGSWLTVV.